This T cell receptor (beta chain) was profiled in a study of metastatic and nonmetastatic thyroid tumors. Across the study: Where malignant and benign thyroid patients were concerned, repertoires were compared across blood and tumor or nodule tissue.

Findings and limits, study-wide: Within blood and tumor, benign nodules reportedly had significantly lower TCR beta diversity than malignant thyroid tumors did.

The CDR3 totals 15 residues. Germline values: CDR1 SGHTA, CDR2 FQGTGA. Trimming shortened V by 5 bases and J by 6 bases, and 16 bases separated the two germline ends. With respect to this clone: Its antigen is currently unknown.

Under the authors' procedure: A classifier for distant metastasis in papillary thyroid cancer was constructed using CDR3 differences observed across clinicopathological groups. Using MiXCR, TCRdb re-called clones from the PCR reads. The V and J calls shown here were made by TCRdb, not taken from the authors' results. The sample has 30,000 or so clones, 20% to 30% seen once. Thyroid surgery had not been preceded by any treatment in any patient. The sample comprised blood. The clonotype was recovered from a female donor with papillary thyroid cancer or a benign thyroid nodule (not recorded which). Some clones in this sample may be carry-over from other donors' samples. The chain is built from TRBV7-3 and TRBJ2-2, with D maybe TRBD2 (5 bases). This CDR3 is CASSPSETKSGELFF. The CDR3 nucleotides are TGTGCCAGCAGCCCAAGTGAGACTAAGTCCGGGGAGCTGTTTTTT. The variable domain in full, completed from reference TRBV7-3 and TRBJ2-2, reads GAGVSQTPSNKVTEKGKYVELRCDPISGHTALYWYRQSLGQGPEFLIYFQGTGAADDSGLPNDRFFAVRPEGSVSTLKIQRTERGDSAVYLCASSPSETKSGELFFGEGSRLTVL.